These 5 T cell receptor beta chains originate from one sample sequenced in a study of immune evolution from preneoplasia to lung adenocarcinoma. The data were produced by immunoSEQ multiplex PCR, yet TCRdb's version contains in-frame clones alone and is incomplete. The table has about 3,400 clones, about 81% seen once. Sequencing used FFPE lung adenocarcinoma in situ tissue. The receptors here all came from a person aged 55-80 years with lung adenocarcinoma.

This chain joins TRBV6-1 and TRBJ1-5; D not resolved. This CDR3 is built from 13 residues. Trimming removed 3 bases from V and 9 bases from J, with 12 bases in between. The V gene's germline CDR1 is MNHNS and CDR2 SASEGT. The CDR3 sequence is CASSEELARPQHF. CDR3 in DNA: TGTGCCAGCAGTGAGGAATTGGCTCGGCCCCAGCATTTT.

The genes are TRBV6-5 and TRBJ2-7; D may be TRBD1 (6 bases). Looked up from germline, CDR1 is MNHEY and CDR2 is SVGAGI. V was clipped by 5 bases and J by 3 bases, with 11 bases between them. The CDR3 runs to 13 residues. CDR3 residues: CASSPQTGYEQYF. The CDR3 DNA reads TGTGCCAGCAGTCCACAGACAGGCTACGAGCAGTACTTC.

This chain uses TRBV5-1 with TRBJ1-2, with TRBD1 identical over 7 bases. Losses at the gene ends were 0 bases for V and 3 bases for J; bases not matched to a gene: 2. The length of the CDR3 is 14 residues. Germline V gene data show CDR1 as SGHRS and CDR2 as YFSETQ. The CDR3 nucleotides read TGCGCCAGCAGCTTGGCAGGGGGGGACTATGGCTACACCTTC. It specifies CASSLAGGDYGYTF.

The rearrangement links TRBV27 to TRBJ2-1; D might be TRBD2 (5 bases). CDR3 length: 12 amino acids. V was trimmed by 3 bases and J by 10 bases, leaving 10 bases between them. Germline CDR1 MNHEY, CDR2 SMNVEV (reference sequence). The CDR3 DNA sequence: TGTGCCAGCAGTTTCCGGGGATACGAGCAGTTCTTC. This sequence encodes CASSFRGYEQFF.

This clone was counted a single time. The rearrangement links TRBV28 to TRBJ1-2, with TRBD1 matching 8 bases. The CDR3 is 14 amino acids. V trimming: 5 bases; J trimming: 3 bases; junction bases outside the gene matches: 5. CDR1 and CDR2 from the germline V gene are MDHEN and SYDVKM. CDR3 sequence (DNA): TGTGCCAGCAGTCCAGGACAGGGTCACTATGGCTACACCTTC. This codes for CASSPGQGHYGYTF.